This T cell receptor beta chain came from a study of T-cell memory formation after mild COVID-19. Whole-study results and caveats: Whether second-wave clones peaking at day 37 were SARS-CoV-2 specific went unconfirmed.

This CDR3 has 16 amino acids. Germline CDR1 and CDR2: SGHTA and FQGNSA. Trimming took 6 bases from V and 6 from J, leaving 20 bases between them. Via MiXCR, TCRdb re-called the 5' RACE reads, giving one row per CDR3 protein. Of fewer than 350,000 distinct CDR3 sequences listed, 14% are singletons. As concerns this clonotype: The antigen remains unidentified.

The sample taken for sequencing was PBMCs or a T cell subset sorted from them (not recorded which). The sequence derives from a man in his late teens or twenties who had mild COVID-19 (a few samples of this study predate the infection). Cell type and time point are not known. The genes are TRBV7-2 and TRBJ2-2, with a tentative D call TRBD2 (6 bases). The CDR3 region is CASRPAGDSFSGELFF. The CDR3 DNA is TGTGCCAGCAGGCCAGCCGGGGACTCCTTTTCCGGGGAGCTGTTTTTT.